A single TCR beta chain is shown here with its context. These data are taken from a study of control samples from healthy donors and cancer patients. The table came from immunoSEQ multiplex PCR; TCRdb's copy has only in-frame clones and leaves some out. The table has 130,000 to 150,000 clones, 92% seen once; the top ten hold about 11%. Sample: blood. This TCR came from a man between 25 and 39 years old in good health.

CDR3 in DNA: TGTGCCAGCCAGGGAGCGGGCTTCAGAAGCGAGCAGTACTTC. This codes for CASQGAGFRSEQYF. The chain carries TRBV28 and TRBJ2-7; the D gene is possibly TRBD2 (6 bases). Germline-derived CDR1 and CDR2 are MDHEN and SYDVKM. Trimming pared 8 bases from V and 6 bases from J, leaving 20 bases between. The CDR3 is 14 amino acids.